These 28 T cell receptor beta chains came from one sample sequenced in a study of regulatory T cells in long-lasting Graves disease. According to the study, TCR beta libraries were built with iRepertoire HTBI primers and CDR3-region Arm-PCR. Each CDR3 protein gets one entry after TCRdb re-called the multiplex PCR reads with MiXCR. The table records over 400,000 distinct CDR3 sequences, 13% to 15% of them present only once. Noted time point: newly diagnosed GD, antithyroid drugs for less than 3 months. PBMC RNA was the source of the TCR library. This sample was shared with a second study, whose subject was T cells in Graves' hyperthyroidism and ophthalmopathy.

Sequencing used peripheral blood mononuclear cells (PBMCs), obtained at new diagnosis, from a patient treated with antithyroid drugs. These receptors were taken from a woman aged 50 to 65 with Graves disease.

This clonotype was seen at least ten times. The chain joins TRBV2 to TRBJ1-4, with a possible D match to TRBD1 (5 bases). V was cut by 7 bases and J by 2 bases, with 14 bases left in between. The CDR3 length is 15 residues. Germline CDR1 reads SNHLY; CDR2 reads FYNNEI. Written as DNA, the CDR3 is TGTGCCAGCACGGGTATAGCAGGGACTAATGAAAAACTGTTTTTT. It is translated as CASTGIAGTNEKLFF.

This clonotype was detected only a few times. J is TRBJ2-7 and V is TRBV19; TRBD1 matches at 8 bases. From germline, CDR1 is LNHDA and CDR2 SQIVND (reference sequence). Trimming cost V 5 bases and J 8 bases; bases outside gene matches: 11. The CDR3 consists of 14 residues. DNA of the CDR3: TGTGCCAGTAGTCTGACAGGGGCCCAATGGAAGCAGTACTTC. The encoded protein is CASSLTGAQWKQYF.

This clonotype was counted only a few times. The V gene is TRBV4-1, the J gene TRBJ2-7; 9 bases are a match to TRBD2. V shed 8 bases, J shed 5 bases, and the junction held 13 bases outside the gene matches. Germline values: CDR1 MGHRA, CDR2 YSYEKL. This CDR3 has 15 residues. CDR3 region: CASRLADLPTDEQYF. The CDR3 coding sequence is TGCGCCAGCCGACTAGCGGACCTCCCTACGGACGAGCAGTACTTC.

This clonotype was counted a few times. This chain uses TRBV18 with TRBJ2-1; 10 positions agree with TRBD2. The CDR3 extends over 15 amino acids. Germline loops: CDR1 KGHSH, CDR2 LQKENI. J was trimmed by 7 bases and V by 0 bases; bases with no gene match: 3. DNA for the CDR3: TGTGCCAGCTCACCACCTGCTAGCGGGAGAAATGAGCAGTTCTTC. Translation gives CASSPPASGRNEQFF.

This clonotype was counted only a few times. The chain links TRBV4-1 to TRBJ1-5, with D maybe TRBD1 (6 bases). CDR1 MGHRA and CDR2 YSYEKL come from the germline V gene. This CDR3 region has 16 residues. V lost 1 base and J lost 5, with 15 bases in between. Here the CDR3 reads CASSQGGGFEYQPQHF. The CDR3 nucleotides are TGCGCCAGCAGCCAAGGAGGGGGGTTCGAGTATCAGCCCCAGCATTTT.

The sample holds a few counts of this clonotype. The chain combines TRBV9 with TRBJ2-5; D unresolved. CDR1 is SGDLS and CDR2 is YYNGEE in the germline V gene. This CDR3 is 14 amino acids long. The V end was cut by 0 bases, the J end by 1 base, with 7 bases between. This CDR3 is CASSVAGLQETQYF. The DNA of the CDR3 is TGTGCCAGCAGCGTAGCTGGGCTCCAAGAGACCCAGTACTTC.

This clonotype was seen only a few times. The V call is TRBV9, the J call TRBJ2-1, with D maybe TRBD2 (7 bases). Germline CDR1 SGDLS, CDR2 YYNGEE. Trimming stripped 6 bases from V and 5 bases from J, with 12 bases between. The CDR3 is made up of 13 amino acids. The CDR3 bases are TGTGCCAGCACTAAGGGGGGGGACAATGAGCAGTTCTTC. The encoded protein is CASTKGGDNEQFF.

This clonotype was found a few times. This rearrangement joins TRBV6-2 or TRBV6-3 to TRBJ2-7, with D possibly being TRBD1 or TRBD2 (5 bases each). The V gene lost 2 bases and the J gene lost 6 bases, with 11 bases spanning the gap. In germline, CDR1 is MNHEY, CDR2 SVGEGT. The CDR3 length is 13 residues. CDR3 DNA: TGTGCCAGCAGTTACGGGGGAGTGGGCGAGCAGTACTTC. Residues: CASSYGGVGEQYF.

This clonotype was detected many times. The rearrangement joins TRBV7-9 to TRBJ2-3; possible D gene TRBD1, 6 bases. The CDR3 is made up of 16 amino acids. The V and J ends lost 6 bases and 1 base respectively, with 17 bases between them. Germline CDR1 and CDR2: SEHNR and FQNEAQ (reference sequence). The CDR3 loop reads CASRRPDRSGTDTQYF. Written as DNA, the CDR3 is TGTGCCAGCAGGAGGCCCGACAGGTCGGGCACAGATACGCAGTATTTT.

This clonotype was detected ten times or more. V gene TRBV27 combines with J gene TRBJ1-1; no firm D call. Trimming shortened V by 8 bases and J by 2 bases, and 12 bases separated the two germline ends. Germline lookup yields CDR1 MNHEY and CDR2 SMNVEV (reference sequence). This CDR3 contains 13 residues. CDR3 loop: CASFSNDNTEAFF. The CDR3 DNA is TGTGCCAGCTTTTCCAACGATAACACTGAAGCTTTCTTT.

This clonotype was picked up many times. The V gene is TRBV6-1, the J gene TRBJ2-7, with 12 positions matching TRBD2. This CDR3 comprises 14 residues. The V segment lost 6 bases and the J segment 4 bases; nucleotides outside the gene matches: 4. Germline loops: CDR1 MNHNS, CDR2 SASEGT. CDR3 protein: CASRVTSGSYEQYF. CDR3 nucleotide sequence: TGTGCCAGCAGGGTGACTAGCGGGAGTTACGAGCAGTACTTC.

This clonotype was observed many times. The chain has TRBV18 and TRBJ2-4; D remains ambiguous. In germline, CDR1 is KGHSH, CDR2 LQKENI. V dropped 0 bases and J dropped 1 base, with 7 bases sitting between them. The CDR3 contains 15 residues. The CDR3 loop reads CASSPPQVAKNIQYF. CDR3 bases: TGTGCCAGCTCACCACCCCAGGTCGCCAAAAACATTCAGTACTTC. Variable domain in full (rest from reference TRBV18 and TRBJ2-4): NAGVMQNPRHLVRRRGQEARLRCSPMKGHSHVYWYRQLPEEGLKFMVYLQKENIIDESGMPKERFSAEFPKEGPSILRIQQVVRGDSAAYFCASSPPQVAKNIQYFGAGTRLSVL.

The table lists this clonotype with many counts. The J gene is TRBJ2-3, the V gene TRBV5-5; the match to TRBD1 covers 8 bases. With 4 bases clipped from V and 8 bases from J, the junction kept 12 bases outside the gene matches. This CDR3 is 15 amino acids long. Per germline, CDR1 SGHKS and CDR2 YYEKEE (reference sequence). CDR3 DNA: TGTGCCAGCAGCCTGGAGGGACAGGCGGACGCTACGCAGTATTTT. Encoded protein: CASSLEGQADATQYF.

This clonotype was recorded many times. The V gene is TRBV20-1, the J gene TRBJ2-7, with D hard to call. The CDR3 totals 14 residues. Germline lookup yields CDR1 DFQATT and CDR2 SNEGSKA (reference sequence). The germline V and J ends were trimmed by 3 bases and 7 bases, with 19 bases remaining between them. This CDR3 is CSASPPLGQWEQYF. CDR3 coding DNA: TGCAGTGCTAGCCCCCCCCTAGGTCAGTGGGAGCAGTACTTC.

This clonotype appeared many times. V is TRBV28 and J is TRBJ2-7; 8 positions agree with TRBD1. The germline gives CDR1 MDHEN, CDR2 SYDVKM. V dropped 6 bases and J dropped 2; count of bases not matched to a gene: 12. CDR3 length equals 16 residues. As DNA, the CDR3 is TGTGCCAGCAGCGTACTATGGGGACAGGAGACCTACGAGCAGTACTTC. Translating it yields CASSVLWGQETYEQYF.

This clonotype was seen repeatedly, ten times or more. V is TRBV5-1 and J is TRBJ1-1; D gene ambiguous. Trimming shortened V by 3 bases and J by 1 base, and 10 bases separated the two germline ends. Germline CDR1 and CDR2: SGHRS and YFSETQ. The CDR3 extends over 14 amino acids. CDR3 nucleotides: TGCGCCAGCAGCTCTCTCCCGGGGAACACTGAAGCTTTCTTT. Its translation is CASSSLPGNTEAFF.

The chain employs TRBV6-1 and TRBJ2-7; 10 bases match TRBD2. This CDR3 is built from 15 residues. From germline, CDR1 is MNHNS and CDR2 SASEGT. The V segment lost 4 bases and the J segment 3 bases; nucleotides outside the gene matches: 6. This CDR3 is CASSATSGELYEQYF. In nucleotides, the CDR3 is TGTGCCAGCAGTGCTACTAGCGGGGAGCTCTACGAGCAGTACTTC.

This clonotype was seen repeatedly, ten times or more. This rearrangement joins TRBV5-1 to TRBJ1-5; D possibly corresponds to TRBD1 (5 bases). The CDR3 consists of 14 residues. V lost 0 bases and J 4 bases, leaving 8 bases between the germline ends. Germline CDR1 reads SGHRS; CDR2 reads YFSETQ. CDR3 nucleotide sequence: TGCGCCAGCAGCTTGGGGGGCCTAAATCAGCCCCAGCATTTT. This sequence encodes CASSLGGLNQPQHF. Full variable domain (missing parts from reference TRBV5-1 and TRBJ1-5): KAGVTQTPRYLIKTRGQQVTLSCSPISGHRSVSWYQQTPGQGLQFLFEYFSETQRNKGNFPGRFSGRQFSNSRSEMNVSTLELGDSALYLCASSLGGLNQPQHFGDGTRLSIL.

This clonotype came up many times. The chain recombines TRBV20-1 with TRBJ2-1, with 8 nucleotides matching TRBD2. The CDR3 spans 15 residues. From germline, CDR1 is DFQATT and CDR2 SNEGSKA (reference sequence). The trim removed 0 bases at V and 6 bases at J, leaving 7 bases unmatched. The CDR3 region is CSARDGGSGINEQFF. CDR3 DNA: TGCAGTGCTAGAGATGGCGGTAGCGGGATCAATGAGCAGTTCTTC.

This clonotype turned up a few times. The chain recombines TRBV9 with TRBJ1-6, with D tentatively TRBD1 (6 bases). The CDR3 loop spans 15 amino acids. V lost 3 bases to trimming and J lost 3 bases, with 10 bases between them. Germline V gene lookup returns CDR1 SGDLS and CDR2 YYNGEE. This CDR3 is CASSANRVYNSPLHF. The CDR3 region has the DNA TGTGCCAGCAGCGCAAACAGGGTCTATAATTCACCCCTCCACTTT.

This chain joins TRBV13 and TRBJ2-1; TRBD2 aligns across 7 bases. CDR1 and CDR2 from the germline V gene are PRHDT and FYEKMQ (reference sequence). The CDR3 totals 16 residues. V was pared by 1 base and J by 9 bases, with 12 bases of the junction left unmatched. In nucleotides, the CDR3 is TGTGCCAGCAGCTTAGAGTACGGCGGGAGTTTTGGTGAGCAGTTCTTC. It encodes CASSLEYGGSFGEQFF.

This clonotype was counted ten times or more. The junction differs from germline at one of its ends, possibly a read error. CDR3 nucleotide sequence: TGTGCCAGCAGCTTATACAGCGGGAGGGTGAATGAGCAGTTCTTC. Its protein product is CASSLYSGRVNEQFF. The gene calls are TRBV5-1 and TRBJ2-1; 10 positions agree with TRBD2. The CDR3 runs to 15 residues. CDR1 and CDR2 from the germline V gene are SGHRS and YFSETQ.

This clonotype occurred a few times. The chain links TRBV5-1 to TRBJ1-6, with 10 bases that match TRBD1. CDR1 is SGHRS, CDR2 YFSETQ, per germline. This CDR3 has 15 amino acids. The V segment lost 4 bases and the J segment 8 bases; nucleotides outside the gene matches: 6. The CDR3 DNA reads TGCGCCAGCAGCGCAGGGACAGGGGAGGATTCACCCCTCCACTTT. Translated: CASSAGTGEDSPLHF.

Only a few counts were recorded for this clonotype. V is TRBV29-1 and J is TRBJ2-5; TRBD2 matches at 7 bases. The CDR3 consists of 15 residues. CDR1 is SQVTM, CDR2 ANQGSEA, per germline. V gave up 6 bases and J gave up 3 bases; unmatched junction bases: 13. The CDR3 spells CSVQRTRIQKETQYF. The CDR3 region has the DNA TGCAGCGTCCAAAGGACTAGAATCCAGAAAGAGACCCAGTACTTC.

CDR3 loop: CAISVVGKETQYF. The CDR3 DNA sequence: TGTGCCATCAGTGTAGTAGGAAAAGAGACCCAGTACTTC. The chain is built from TRBV10-3 and TRBJ2-5; D gene ambiguous. The CDR3 sequence is 13 residues long. Trimming left V 4 bases short and J 3 bases short, with 9 bases between. The V gene's germline CDR1 is ENHRY and CDR2 SYGVKD.

The table lists this clonotype with many counts. This chain joins TRBV2 and TRBJ2-5; 15 bases fit TRBD2. Germline CDR1 is SNHLY and CDR2 is FYNNEI. V dropped 3 bases and J dropped 3; count of bases not matched to a gene: 8. The CDR3 covers 18 residues. The DNA for the CDR3 is TGTGCCAGCAGTGACTTGTGGACTAGCGGGAGGGAAGAAGAGACCCAGTACTTC. Protein product: CASSDLWTSGREEETQYF.

There are many counts of this clonotype. This sequence joins TRBV2 and TRBJ2-1; the D gene is possibly TRBD1 (6 bases). V was cut by 7 bases and J by 6 bases, with 19 bases left in between. Germline lookup yields CDR1 SNHLY and CDR2 FYNNEI. The CDR3 is 15 residues long. The CDR3 DNA reads TGTGCCAGCATGAGGGGGATTGACGGTCTCAATGAGCAGTTCTTC. Translating it yields CASMRGIDGLNEQFF. Using reference TRBV2 and TRBJ2-1 for the parts outside the CDR3, the full variable domain is EPEVTQTPSHQVTQMGQEVILRCVPISNHLYFYWYRQILGQKVEFLVSFYNNEISEKSEIFDDQFSVERPDGSNFTLKIRSTKLEDSAMYFCASMRGIDGLNEQFFGPGTRLTVL.

This clonotype was seen at least ten times. The V gene is TRBV28, the J gene TRBJ1-2, with D uncertain. The germline V and J ends were trimmed by 7 bases and 8 bases, with 17 bases remaining between them. CDR3 size: 13 residues. The germline CDR1 and CDR2 sequences are MDHEN and SYDVKM. CDR3 nucleotide sequence: TGTGCCAGCACTCCCACACGCCTCGGAGGCTACACCTTC. Translated: CASTPTRLGGYTF.